The rows below give T cell receptor beta chains drawn from one sample of a study of vaccination effects on CD4 cells after COVID-19. Measured with immunoSEQ multiplex PCR; TCRdb has only the in-frame clones, and not every one. The table lists 30,000 to 35,000 clones, 70% to 75% of them singletons. Antigens for these TCRs are unknown. This material consisted of CD4+ T cells from PBMCs cultured without peptide, taken after COVID-19 vaccination. The receptor set was obtained from a human donor who received a COVID-19 vaccine. Both conserved end residues are part of each CDR3. Fields, in order: CDR3 length, J gene, clone size, D gene, V gene, CDR3 protein, CDR3 DNA. The D gene is left open where the match is weak. For some rows the clone size is stated as once, few or many, or as a class when expanded; others skip it.

>15|TRBJ2-7|.|TRBD2|TRBV3-1/TRBV3-2
CASSQVSGSGYEQYF
TGTGCCAGCAGCCAAGTTAGCGGGAGTGGCTACGAGCAGTACTTC
>15|TRBJ2-3|.|.|TRBV9
CASSVGGLSTDTQYF
TGTGCCAGCAGCGTAGGCGGCCTGAGCACAGATACGCAGTATTTT
>13|TRBJ2-2|.|.|TRBV3-1/TRBV3-2
CASSQDARPKLFF
TGTGCCAGCAGCCAAGACGCTAGACCAAAGCTGTTTTTT
>13|TRBJ2-7|once|.|TRBV15
CATSRARNYEQYF
TGTGCCACCAGCAGAGCCAGAAACTACGAGCAGTACTTC
>15|TRBJ1-2|.|.|TRBV25-1
CASSDPRDSNYGYTF
TGTGCCAGCAGTGATCCCAGGGACTCTAACTATGGCTACACCTTC
>16|TRBJ2-3|.|.|TRBV6-1
CASSEAPPGGTDTQYF
TGTGCCAGCAGTGAAGCACCCCCTGGAGGGACAGATACGCAGTATTTT
>13|TRBJ1-1|.|.|TRBV7-9
CASDLSVNTEAFF
TGTGCCAGCGATCTGTCCGTGAACACTGAAGCTTTCTTT
>16|TRBJ2-3|.|TRBD2|TRBV19
CASSIGGRVFADTQYF
TGTGCCAGTAGTATAGGTGGGAGGGTTTTCGCAGATACGCAGTATTTT
>15|TRBJ2-7|.|TRBD2|TRBV4-2
CASSQGAGGRDEQYF
TGTGCCAGCAGCCAAGGGGCGGGAGGTCGCGACGAGCAGTACTTC
>10|TRBJ2-1|.|.|TRBV20-1
CSAREVEQFF
TGCAGTGCTAGAGAGGTTGAGCAGTTCTTC
>15|TRBJ1-6|.|TRBD1|TRBV4-2
CASSQDIQGDSPLHF
TGTGCCAGCAGCCAAGATATACAGGGGGATTCACCCCTCCACTTT
>14|TRBJ1-1|once|TRBD1|TRBV5-5
CASSGTGANTEAFF
TGTGCCAGCAGCGGAACAGGGGCGAACACTGAAGCTTTCTTT
>12|TRBJ2-7|.|TRBD1|TRBV28
CASGNRGYEQYF
TGTGCCAGCGGAAACAGGGGTTACGAGCAGTACTTC
>14|TRBJ2-6|few|.|TRBV14
CASSQGARGIVLTF
TGTGCCAGCAGCCAAGGGGCACGGGGGATCGTCCTGACTTTC
>15|TRBJ1-2|.|.|TRBV18
CASSPQYGIPNGYTF
TGTGCCAGCTCACCACAATACGGGATCCCCAATGGCTACACCTTC
>15|TRBJ2-7|.|.|TRBV5-1
CASSGGWELAYEQYF
TGCGCCAGCAGCGGGGGATGGGAGCTTGCCTACGAGCAGTACTTC
>15|TRBJ1-1|.|.|TRBV15
CATSKTGLGKAEAFF
TGTGCCACCAGCAAAACAGGGCTGGGGAAGGCTGAAGCTTTCTTT
>15|TRBJ2-2|.|.|TRBV2
CASSEARARSGELFF
TGTGCCAGCAGTGAAGCCCGGGCCAGGTCCGGGGAGCTGTTTTTT
>15|TRBJ2-3|few|TRBD1|TRBV18
CASSSRTGKTDTQYF
TGTGCCAGCTCCTCCAGGACAGGGAAAACAGATACGCAGTATTTT
>16|TRBJ1-3|.|.|TRBV6-5
CASSYSTLGAGNTIYF
TGTGCCAGCAGTTACTCGACCCTCGGGGCTGGAAACACCATATATTTT
>14|TRBJ1-1|.|.|TRBV6-6
CASSYSNLEPEAFF
TGTGCCAGCAGTTACTCGAACTTGGAGCCTGAAGCTTTCTTT
>15|TRBJ2-1|.|TRBD1|TRBV6-2/TRBV6-3
CASSYGTASYNEQFF
TGTGCCAGCAGTTACGGGACAGCCTCCTACAATGAGCAGTTCTTC
>14|TRBJ1-1|.|.|TRBV29-1
CSVVGQMMNTEAFF
TGCAGCGTTGTTGGACAGATGATGAACACTGAAGCTTTCTTT
>14|TRBJ2-6|.|.|TRBV29-1
CSVSESSGANVLTF
TGCAGCGTGTCAGAGAGCTCTGGGGCCAACGTCCTGACTTTC
>14|TRBJ1-1|.|TRBD1|TRBV19
CASNNRGQDTEAFF
TGTGCCAGTAACAACAGGGGGCAGGACACTGAAGCTTTCTTT
>15|TRBJ2-2|.|.|TRBV19
CASSIDRGHTGELFF
TGTGCCAGTAGTATAGACCGGGGGCACACCGGGGAGCTGTTTTTT
>18|TRBJ2-2|few|TRBD2|TRBV6-4
CASSDSWRGGRNTGELFF
TGTGCCAGCAGTGACTCTTGGCGGGGGGGCCGCAACACCGGGGAGCTGTTTTTT
>15|TRBJ2-1|.|.|TRBV5-5
CASSPGPSSYNEQFF
TGTGCCAGCAGCCCCGGCCCGAGCTCCTACAATGAGCAGTTCTTC
>14|TRBJ2-7|.|TRBD1|TRBV5-1
CASSLVGQGDEQYF
TGCGCCAGCAGCTTGGTGGGACAGGGAGACGAGCAGTACTTC
>14|TRBJ1-2|.|.|TRBV6-5
CASSNTGLYYGYTF
TGTGCCAGCAGTAACACAGGGCTGTACTATGGCTACACCTTC
>12|TRBJ1-1|once|.|TRBV30
CASWRGGTEAFF
TGTGCCTCCTGGCGGGGGGGCACTGAAGCTTTCTTT
>17|TRBJ1-4|.|TRBD1|TRBV6-6
CASSLTPGQGANEKLFF
TGTGCCAGCAGTCTTACGCCCGGACAGGGCGCTAATGAAAAACTGTTTTTT
>14|TRBJ1-6|.|.|TRBV6-4
CASRGPGLNSPLHF
TGTGCCAGCAGAGGCCCCGGCCTAAATTCACCCCTCCACTTT
>14|TRBJ2-3|.|TRBD2|TRBV19
CASSSGSWADTQYF
TGTGCCAGTAGTAGCGGGAGTTGGGCAGATACGCAGTATTTT
>16|TRBJ1-1|few|.|TRBV3-1/TRBV3-2
CASSQGGTLRGTEAFF
TGTGCCAGCAGCCAAGGGGGGACTCTGCGGGGCACTGAAGCTTTCTTT
>15|TRBJ2-7|.|.|TRBV6-5
CASSYSRGGSYEQYF
TGTGCCAGCAGTTACTCGAGAGGGGGGTCCTACGAGCAGTACTTC
>13|TRBJ1-1|.|.|TRBV6-2/TRBV6-3
CASSSGTPTEAFF
TGTGCCAGCAGTTCCGGGACACCCACTGAAGCTTTCTTT
>16|TRBJ2-3|.|TRBD2|TRBV3-1/TRBV3-2
CASSQGLAGMTDTQYF
TGTGCCAGCAGCCAAGGACTAGCGGGGATGACAGATACGCAGTATTTT
>15|TRBJ1-2|.|.|TRBV11-2
CASSLVRQVEYGYTF
TGTGCCAGCAGCTTAGTTCGGCAGGTGGAATATGGCTACACCTTC
>13|TRBJ1-1|few|TRBD1|TRBV6-5
CASSGTVNTEAFF
TGTGCCAGCTCCGGGACAGTGAACACTGAAGCTTTCTTT
>15|TRBJ2-7|.|TRBD2|TRBV30
CAWSTGLAMNYEQYF
TGTGCCTGGAGTACCGGACTAGCGATGAACTACGAGCAGTACTTC
>14|TRBJ1-2|.|.|TRBV7-2
CASSPTGGEGGYTF
TGTGCCAGCAGCCCAACGGGGGGCGAAGGTGGCTACACCTTC
>13|TRBJ2-7|.|.|TRBV5-1
CASSLSQGYEQYF
TGCGCCAGCAGCTTGAGTCAGGGCTACGAGCAGTACTTC
>12|TRBJ2-2|.|.|TRBV12-5
CASGLGAGELFF
TGTGCTAGTGGTTTAGGTGCCGGGGAGCTGTTTTTT
>14|TRBJ1-3|.|TRBD1|TRBV6-5
CASSRTGDGNTIYF
TGTGCCAGCAGCAGGACAGGGGACGGAAACACCATATATTTT
>15|TRBJ2-1|once|.|TRBV24-1
CATSDPVGADNEQFF
TGTGCCACCAGTGACCCGGTGGGCGCGGACAATGAGCAGTTCTTC
>13|TRBJ1-1|.|.|TRBV12-3/TRBV12-4
CASSSEQFTEAFF
TGTGCCAGCAGTTCTGAACAATTCACTGAAGCTTTCTTT